This T cell receptor (beta chain) was retrieved from a study of untreated major depressive disorder. Sequenced by immunoSEQ multiplex PCR; TCRdb stores in-frame clones only, minus some. Here the sample spans about 19,000 clones, 92% being singletons. Study observations and caveats: TRBV05-01 (Vbeta 5.1) usage was higher in CD4+ T cells of depressed patients than controls. Generalizability is limited by the comparatively small study sample. Sequencing showed nonsignificant TRBV25-01 and TRBV02-01 differences matching flow cytometry. Private clones made up every subject's top five TRBV05-01 clones.

This clone has just one count. Its antigen is as yet unknown. Patient depression severity was moderate to severe. Germline V gives CDR1 SQVTM, CDR2 ANQGSEA. V was pared by 0 bases and J by 7 bases, with 12 bases between. The CDR3 spans 13 residues. This TCR derives from a woman in her thirties or forties with major depressive disorder. Sequenced sample: CD4+ T cells from PBMCs. The rearrangement joins TRBV29-1 to TRBJ1-2; D is undetermined. The CDR3 reads CSVEDGTPRGYTF. CDR3 in DNA: TGCAGCGTTGAAGATGGAACCCCTCGTGGCTACACCTTC. Full variable domain (rest looked up from reference TRBV29-1 and TRBJ1-2): SAVISQKPSRDICQRGTSLTIQCQVDSQVTMMFWYRQQPGQSLTLIATANQGSEATYESGFVIDKFPISRPNLTFSTLTVSNMSPEDSSIYLCSVEDGTPRGYTFGSGTRLTVV.